The 17 T cell receptor beta chains listed next were all sequenced from one sample in a study of blood T cell repertoires in COVID-19. Some clones are missing from TCRdb's copy, which holds only in-frame ones; the method was immunoSEQ multiplex PCR. The repertoire holds more than 200,000 clones, with around 84% as singletons. Sequences were obtained from peripheral blood. These receptors were taken from a woman at least 80 years old with COVID-19, enrolled during active disease.

The chain couples TRBV15 to TRBJ1-6; TRBD1 is a possible D gene (6 bases). The CDR3 has 15 residues. Germline V gene lookup returns CDR1 LNHNV and CDR2 YYDKDF (reference sequence). V lost 1 base, J lost 6 bases, and 10 bases lay in between. The CDR3 loop is CATSRVAGANSPLHF. The CDR3 DNA is TGTGCCACCAGCAGAGTAGCAGGGGCTAATTCACCCCTCCACTTT.

The chain recombines TRBV2 with TRBJ2-7, with 8 bases lining up with TRBD1. With 6 bases clipped from V and 5 bases from J, the junction kept 15 bases outside the gene matches. The germline gives CDR1 SNHLY, CDR2 FYNNEI. CDR3 length: 16 residues. The CDR3 region has the DNA TGTGCCAGCAGCCTCCTTGGACAGGGTAATGTCAACGAGCAGTACTTC. Translation: CASSLLGQGNVNEQYF.

This clone has more than one count but fewer than ten. V and J are TRBV5-1 and TRBJ2-3, with 7 bases matching TRBD2. This CDR3 is built from 15 residues. The trim removed 5 bases at V and 2 bases at J, leaving 8 bases unmatched. CDR1 and CDR2 (germline): SGHRS, YFSETQ. The CDR3 region has the DNA TGCGCCAGCAGAACCAGCGGGGAGAACACAGATACGCAGTATTTT. As protein: CASRTSGENTDTQYF.

This clone turned up a few times. The chain carries TRBV6-1 and TRBJ1-2; D remains unclear. The CDR3 runs to 12 residues. Germline loops: CDR1 MNHNS, CDR2 SASEGT. The germline V and J ends were trimmed by 3 bases and 10 bases, with 12 bases remaining between them. The CDR3 sequence is CASSDTAVDYTF. For the CDR3, the DNA is TGTGCCAGCAGTGACACAGCCGTGGACTACACCTTC.

In DNA, the CDR3 is TGTGCCAGCAGCCAAGGGTCAGGCTCTGGAAACACCATATATTTT. Amino acids: CASSQGSGSGNTIYF. The gene calls are TRBV14 and TRBJ1-3; unclear D gene. The germline gives CDR1 SGHDN, CDR2 FVKESK. The ends were cut back, 1 base at V and 0 bases at J, with 7 bases in the middle. CDR3 size: 15 residues.

The genes are TRBV5-1 and TRBJ2-7, with a weak D call TRBD2 (6 bases). Trimming left V 0 bases short and J 4 bases short, with 14 bases between. The germline V gene has CDR1 SGHRS and CDR2 YFSETQ. This CDR3 spans 15 amino acids. Written as DNA, the CDR3 is TGCGCCAGCAGCTTGGAAGGTCCGGGAGTGTACGAGCAGTACTTC. It codes for CASSLEGPGVYEQYF.

The gene calls are TRBV5-1 and TRBJ2-7; tentative D call: TRBD1 (5 bases). Trimming removed 4 bases at V and 2 bases at J, with 16 bases between. Germline V gene sequence: CDR1 SGHRS, CDR2 YFSETQ. This CDR3 contains 15 residues. CDR3 DNA: TGCGCCAGCAGCCCGGTGAACCAAGGGGCCTACGAGCAGTACTTC. This sequence encodes CASSPVNQGAYEQYF.

The V call is TRBV7-9, the J call TRBJ1-2; the match to TRBD1 covers 7 bases. Germline CDR1 and CDR2: SEHNR and FQNEAQ (reference sequence). The CDR3 totals 14 residues. V was pared by 5 bases and J by 8 bases, with 11 bases of the junction left unmatched. CDR3 loop: CASSLAGTVSGYTF. In DNA, the CDR3 is TGTGCCAGCAGCCTCGCCGGGACAGTCTCCGGCTACACCTTC.

The gene calls are TRBV5-4 and TRBJ2-2; 7 nucleotides line up with TRBD1. The CDR3 runs 16 residues. The ends lost 3 bases at V and 8 bases at J; junction bases unmatched: 13. In germline, CDR1 is SGHNT, CDR2 YYREEE (reference sequence). The CDR3 DNA sequence: TGTGCCAGCAGCTCGAAAACCCCAGGGGGTACGGGGGAGCTGTTTTTT. Translated, it gives CASSSKTPGGTGELFF.

The J gene is TRBJ2-1, the V gene TRBV10-3, with 10 bases fitting TRBD1. J was trimmed by 8 bases and V by 6 bases; bases with no gene match: 7. CDR1 is ENHRY and CDR2 is SYGVKD in the germline V gene. The CDR3 is 14 residues long. In DNA form, the CDR3 reads TGTGCCATCAGGAGGGACAGGGGCCCTTATGAGCAGTTCTTC. Translated: CAIRRDRGPYEQFF.

This CDR3 reads CASSPQGAESPLHF. Here the CDR3 DNA reads TGCGCCAGCAGCCCACAGGGGGCAGAATCACCCCTCCACTTT. The chain carries TRBV4-3 and TRBJ1-6; 9 bases match TRBD1. The V gene's germline CDR1 is LGHNA and CDR2 YSLEER. The length of the CDR3 is 14 residues. J gave up 10 bases and V 4 bases, and 5 bases lay outside the gene matches.

V and J are TRBV5-1 and TRBJ1-5; D not resolved. V was shortened by 0 bases and J by 6 bases, with 7 bases between the two germline ends. The CDR3 is made up of 13 amino acids. The V gene's germline CDR1 is SGHRS and CDR2 YFSETQ. The CDR3 coding sequence is TGCGCCAGCAGCTTGGAGATCGGTCAGCCCCAGCATTTT. It codes for CASSLEIGQPQHF. The full variable domain, in which reference TRBV5-1 and TRBJ1-5 provide the parts outside the CDR3, is KAGVTQTPRYLIKTRGQQVTLSCSPISGHRSVSWYQQTPGQGLQFLFEYFSETQRNKGNFPGRFSGRQFSNSRSEMNVSTLELGDSALYLCASSLEIGQPQHFGDGTRLSIL.

This clone appeared once. The rearrangement links TRBV5-1 to TRBJ2-4; TRBD1 aligns across 8 bases. The CDR3 has 15 amino acids. V gave up 1 base and J gave up 3 bases; unmatched junction bases: 3. Germline V lookup: CDR1 SGHRS, CDR2 YFSETQ. The CDR3 nucleotides are TGCGCCAGCAGCTTGCCGGACAGGGACAAAAACATTCAGTACTTC. Encoded protein: CASSLPDRDKNIQYF. Looking up the rest from reference TRBV5-1 and TRBJ2-4 gives the full variable domain: KAGVTQTPRYLIKTRGQQVTLSCSPISGHRSVSWYQQTPGQGLQFLFEYFSETQRNKGNFPGRFSGRQFSNSRSEMNVSTLELGDSALYLCASSLPDRDKNIQYFGAGTRLSVL.

This chain connects TRBV10-1 to TRBJ2-3; TRBD2 is a possible D gene (6 bases). Trimming removed 7 bases at V and 2 bases at J, with 16 bases between. CDR1 is WNHNN and CDR2 is SYGVQD in the germline V gene (reference sequence). The CDR3 has 15 residues. CDR3 sequence: CASILMRGSTDTQYF. CDR3 DNA: TGCGCCAGCATATTAATGCGGGGATCCACAGATACGCAGTATTTT.

This sequence joins TRBV3-1 (or the pseudogene TRBV3-2) and TRBJ2-6, with D hard to call. The CDR3 length is 13 residues. Between the trimmed V and J ends, which lost 9 bases and 1 base, there was a span of 7 bases. In germline, CDR1 is LGHDT, CDR2 YNNKEL (reference sequence). CDR3 coding DNA: TGTGCCAGACTCTGGTCTGGGGCCAACGTCCTGACTTTC. This gives the protein CARLWSGANVLTF.

The CDR3 DNA is TGCGCCAGCAGCTTTGGACAGTTCAGCACTGAAGCTTTCTTT. Amino acids: CASSFGQFSTEAFF. The V call is TRBV5-1, the J call TRBJ1-1; possibly TRBD1 for D (6 bases). The V end lost 2 bases, the J end lost 4 bases, and 12 bases lay between the germline ends. CDR1 and CDR2 (germline): SGHRS, YFSETQ. The CDR3 sequence is 14 residues long.

V usage is TRBV28 and J usage is TRBJ1-5, with a tentative D call TRBD1 (6 bases). Germline CDR1 MDHEN, CDR2 SYDVKM. This CDR3 contains 15 residues. V was cut by 3 bases and J by 5 bases, with 14 bases left in between. The CDR3 region is CASSFGGGGDQPQHF. As DNA, the CDR3 is TGTGCCAGCAGTTTCGGGGGCGGGGGGGATCAGCCCCAGCATTTT. Full variable domain (rest looked up from reference TRBV28 and TRBJ1-5): DVKVTQSSRYLVKRTGEKVFLECVQDMDHENMFWYRQDPGLGLRLIYFSYDVKMKEKGDIPEGYSVSREKKERFSLILESASTNQTSMYLCASSFGGGGDQPQHFGDGTRLSIL.